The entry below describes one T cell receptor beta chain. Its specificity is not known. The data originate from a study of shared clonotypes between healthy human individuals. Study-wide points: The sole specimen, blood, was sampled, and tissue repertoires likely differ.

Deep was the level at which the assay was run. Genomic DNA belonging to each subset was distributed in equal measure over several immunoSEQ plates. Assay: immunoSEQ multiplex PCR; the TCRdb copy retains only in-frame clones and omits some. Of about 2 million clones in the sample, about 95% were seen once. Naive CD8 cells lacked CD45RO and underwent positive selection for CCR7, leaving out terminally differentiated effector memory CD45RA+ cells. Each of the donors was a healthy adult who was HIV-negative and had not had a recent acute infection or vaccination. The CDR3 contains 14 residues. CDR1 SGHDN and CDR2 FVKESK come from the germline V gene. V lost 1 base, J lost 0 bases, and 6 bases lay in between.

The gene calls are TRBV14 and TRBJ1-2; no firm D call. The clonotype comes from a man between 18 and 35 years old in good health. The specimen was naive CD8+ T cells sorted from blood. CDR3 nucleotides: TGTGCCAGCAGCCAAGTTAACCCTAACTATGGCTACACCTTC. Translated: CASSQVNPNYGYTF.